This is a list of T cell receptor beta chains from one sample in a study of cytomegalovirus exposure and HLA in healthy donors. Using immunoSEQ multiplex PCR, the repertoire was profiled, and TCRdb retains in-frame clones only, with some absent. In all, the sample yields 70,000 or so clones. The sample consisted of PBMCs. Receptors were obtained from a female donor in good health and CMV-seropositive. Both conserved end residues are part of each CDR3. The order of the fields is J gene, D gene, V gene, CDR3 protein, CDR3 DNA. D genes are given only for firm matches.

TRBJ1-2 | . | TRBV6-6 | CASGYQSRGGDGYTF | TGTGCCAGCGGTTATCAGAGCAGGGGAGGGGATGGCTACACCTTC
TRBJ2-3 | TRBD1 | TRBV7-9 | CASSPKTGGTDTQYF | TGTGCCAGCAGCCCAAAGACAGGGGGGACAGATACGCAGTATTTT
TRBJ2-2 | . | TRBV29-1 | CSVRNELGELFF | TGCAGCGTTCGAAACGAGCTAGGGGAGCTGTTTTTT
TRBJ2-7 | . | TRBV28 | CASSWGETYEQYF | TGTGCCAGCAGTTGGGGGGAAACCTACGAGCAGTACTTC
TRBJ1-2 | . | TRBV5-6 | CASSSLTERYGYTF | TGTGCCAGCAGCAGCTTGACAGAACGCTATGGCTACACCTTC
TRBJ2-1 | TRBD1 | TRBV15 | CATSREPRDRSYNEQFF | TGTGCCACCAGCAGAGAACCTCGGGACAGATCATACAATGAGCAGTTCTTC
TRBJ2-5 | . | TRBV5-1 | CASSFSGVETQYF | TGCGCCAGCAGCTTCTCAGGGGTAGAGACCCAGTACTTC
TRBJ1-2 | . | TRBV7-9 | CASSLSLARNYGYTF | TGTGCCAGCAGCTTATCGCTCGCGCGAAACTATGGCTACACCTTC
TRBJ2-1 | TRBD2 | TRBV9 | CASSSFSGGGYNEQFF | TGTGCCAGCAGCTCGTTTAGCGGGGGGGGGTACAATGAGCAGTTCTTC
TRBJ2-5 | TRBD1 | TRBV5-1 | CASSLQGWGTQYF | TGCGCCAGCAGTTTACAGGGGTGGGGGACCCAGTACTTC
TRBJ1-2 | . | TRBV4-3 | CASSQDLAVAANYGYTF | TGCGCCAGCAGCCAAGACCTGGCAGTTGCGGCAAACTATGGCTACACCTTC
TRBJ2-7 | TRBD2 | TRBV27 | CASSHRTSGAYFYEQYF | TGTGCCAGCAGTCATCGGACTAGCGGGGCCTACTTCTACGAGCAGTACTTC
TRBJ2-7 | TRBD1 | TRBV30 | CAWTGTGTYEQYF | TGTGCCTGGACCGGGACAGGGACCTACGAGCAGTACTTC
TRBJ1-5 | . | TRBV20-1 | CSAHNQPQHF | TGCAGTGCCCACAATCAGCCCCAGCATTTT
TRBJ1-1 | . | TRBV29-1 | CSVVRKLNTEAFF | TGCAGCGTTGTTAGAAAATTGAACACTGAAGCTTTCTTT
TRBJ2-7 | . | TRBV28 | CASSPLGLSAYEQYF | TGTGCCAGCAGCCCTCTCGGACTCAGCGCCTACGAGCAGTACTTC
TRBJ2-7 | TRBD1 | TRBV6-1 | CASSEARDSSSYEQYF | TGTGCCAGCAGTGAAGCGAGGGACAGCAGCTCCTACGAGCAGTACTTC
TRBJ2-7 | TRBD1 | TRBV7-9 | CASSWGQGAYEQYF | TGTGCCAGCAGCTGGGGACAGGGGGCCTACGAGCAGTACTTC
TRBJ2-3 | . | TRBV5-4 | CASSLGEGVGDTQYF | TGTGCCAGCAGCTTGGGAGAGGGGGTAGGCGATACGCAGTATTTT
TRBJ2-2 | TRBD1 | TRBV25-1 | CASSVDRDTGELFF | TGTGCCAGCAGTGTAGACAGGGACACCGGGGAGCTGTTTTTT
TRBJ2-3 | . | TRBV18 | CASSPAGTDTQYF | TGTGCCAGCTCACCGGCGGGCACAGATACGCAGTATTTT
TRBJ2-3 | TRBD2 | TRBV5-1 | CASSSYTSGGYTDTQYF | TGCGCCAGCAGCTCCTATACTAGCGGGGGGTACACAGATACGCAGTATTTT
TRBJ2-5 | TRBD1 | TRBV19 | CASSGFTGEETQYF | TGTGCCAGTAGTGGGTTTACAGGGGAAGAGACCCAGTACTTC
TRBJ1-2 | TRBD1 | TRBV30 | CAWSTLTGGFTF | TGTGCCTGGAGTACTCTGACAGGGGGCTTCACCTTC
TRBJ2-1 | . | TRBV6-4 | CASSVSGVNEQFF | TGTGCCAGCAGTGTATCAGGGGTCAATGAGCAGTTCTTC
TRBJ2-5 | TRBD2 | TRBV18 | CASSPKGGAPYQETQYF | TGTGCCAGCTCACCAAAGGGAGGGGCCCCGTACCAAGAGACCCAGTACTTC
TRBJ1-2 | . | TRBV4-3 | CASSQDLYYGYTF | TGCGCCAGCAGCCAAGACCTTTACTATGGCTACACCTTC
TRBJ2-5 | . | TRBV6-6 | CASTRTLGGETQYF | TGTGCCAGCACCCGCACCCTAGGAGGGGAGACCCAGTACTTC
TRBJ1-1 | . | TRBV19 | CASSIEGGSVENTEDFF | TGTGCCAGTAGTATAGAGGGCGGGTCGGTTGAGAACACTGAAGATTTCTTT
TRBJ1-2 | . | TRBV18 | CASSPTNGNYGYTF | TGTGCCAGCTCACCCACGAATGGCAACTATGGCTACACCTTC
TRBJ2-2 | . | TRBV27 | CASSIKTGFAGELFF | TGTGCCAGCAGTATTAAAACGGGTTTTGCCGGGGAGCTGTTTTTT